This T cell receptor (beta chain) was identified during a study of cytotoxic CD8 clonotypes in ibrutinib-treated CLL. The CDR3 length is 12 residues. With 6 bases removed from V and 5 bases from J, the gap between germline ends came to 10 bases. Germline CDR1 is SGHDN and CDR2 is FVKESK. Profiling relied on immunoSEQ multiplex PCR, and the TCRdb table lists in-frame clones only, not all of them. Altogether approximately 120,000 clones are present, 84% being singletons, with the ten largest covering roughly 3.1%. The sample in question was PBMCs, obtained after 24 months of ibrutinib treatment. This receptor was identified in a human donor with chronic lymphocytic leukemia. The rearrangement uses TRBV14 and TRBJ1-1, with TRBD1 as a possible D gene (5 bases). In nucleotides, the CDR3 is TGTGCCAGCAGTCGGACATTGACTGAAGCTTTCTTT. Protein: CASSRTLTEAFF.